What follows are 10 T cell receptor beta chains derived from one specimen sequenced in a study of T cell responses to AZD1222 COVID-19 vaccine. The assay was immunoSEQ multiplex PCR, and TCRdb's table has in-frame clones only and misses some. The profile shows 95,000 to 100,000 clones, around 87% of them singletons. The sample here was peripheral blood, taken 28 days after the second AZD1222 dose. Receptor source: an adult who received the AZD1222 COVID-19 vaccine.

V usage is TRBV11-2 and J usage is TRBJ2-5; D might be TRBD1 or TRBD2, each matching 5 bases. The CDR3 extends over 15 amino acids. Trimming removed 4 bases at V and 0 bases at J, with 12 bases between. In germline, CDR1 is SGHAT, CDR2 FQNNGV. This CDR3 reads CASSWGRGYQETQYF. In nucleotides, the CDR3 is TGTGCCAGCAGCTGGGGACGGGGATACCAAGAGACCCAGTACTTC.

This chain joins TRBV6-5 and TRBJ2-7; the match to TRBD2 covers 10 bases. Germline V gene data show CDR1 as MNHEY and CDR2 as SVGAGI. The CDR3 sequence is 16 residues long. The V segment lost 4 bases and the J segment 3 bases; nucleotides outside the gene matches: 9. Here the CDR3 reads CASSSGAGGPRYEQYF. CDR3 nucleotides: TGTGCCAGCAGTTCCGGAGCGGGAGGGCCTCGCTACGAGCAGTACTTC.

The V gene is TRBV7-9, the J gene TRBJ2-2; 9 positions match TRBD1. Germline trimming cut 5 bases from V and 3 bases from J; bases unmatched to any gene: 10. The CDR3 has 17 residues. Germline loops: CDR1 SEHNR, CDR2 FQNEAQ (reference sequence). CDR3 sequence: CASSSPTGGADTGELFF. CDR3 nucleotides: TGTGCCAGCAGCAGCCCTACAGGGGGCGCCGACACCGGGGAGCTGTTTTTT.

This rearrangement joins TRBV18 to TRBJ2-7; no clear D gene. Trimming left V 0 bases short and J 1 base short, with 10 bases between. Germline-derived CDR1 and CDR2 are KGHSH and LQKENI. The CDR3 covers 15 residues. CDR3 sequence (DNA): TGTGCCAGCTCACCACCGGTCAGCCGGTCCTACGAGCAGTACTTC. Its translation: CASSPPVSRSYEQYF. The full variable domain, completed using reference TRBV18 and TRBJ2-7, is NAGVMQNPRHLVRRRGQEARLRCSPMKGHSHVYWYRQLPEEGLKFMVYLQKENIIDESGMPKERFSAEFPKEGPSILRIQQVVRGDSAAYFCASSPPVSRSYEQYFGPGTRLTVT.

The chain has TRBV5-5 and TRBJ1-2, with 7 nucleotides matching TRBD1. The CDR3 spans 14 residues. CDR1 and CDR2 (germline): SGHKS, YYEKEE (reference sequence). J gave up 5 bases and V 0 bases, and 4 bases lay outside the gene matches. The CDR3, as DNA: TGTGCCAGCAGCTTGGAGGAGGGGGCGTATGGCTACACCTTC. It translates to CASSLEEGAYGYTF.

The CDR3 loop is CASSVAGQSSGNTIYF. The DNA for the CDR3 is TGTGCCAGCAGCGTAGCGGGGCAGAGCTCTGGAAACACCATATATTTT. The chain has TRBV9 and TRBJ1-3, with a possible D match to TRBD1 (5 bases). The CDR3 is made up of 16 amino acids. The ends were cut back, 0 bases at V and 0 bases at J, with 10 bases in the middle. Germline assignment: CDR1 SGDLS and CDR2 YYNGEE. Complete variable domain (other parts from reference TRBV9 and TRBJ1-3): DSGVTQTPKHLITATGQRVTLRCSPRSGDLSVYWYQQSLDQGLQFLIQYYNGEERAKGNILERFSAQQFPDLHSELNLSSLELGDSALYFCASSVAGQSSGNTIYFGEGSWLTVV.

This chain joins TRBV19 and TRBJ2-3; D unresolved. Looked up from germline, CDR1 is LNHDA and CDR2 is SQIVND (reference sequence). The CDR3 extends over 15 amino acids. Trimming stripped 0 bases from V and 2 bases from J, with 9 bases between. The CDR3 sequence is CASSIEGTFTDTQYF. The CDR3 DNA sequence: TGTGCCAGTAGTATAGAAGGCACTTTCACAGATACGCAGTATTTT.

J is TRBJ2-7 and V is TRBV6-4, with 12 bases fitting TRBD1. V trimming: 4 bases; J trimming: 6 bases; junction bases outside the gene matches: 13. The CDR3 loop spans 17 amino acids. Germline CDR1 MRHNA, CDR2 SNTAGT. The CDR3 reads CASSGGGQGAPRGEQYF. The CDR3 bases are TGTGCCAGCAGTGGAGGGGGACAGGGGGCGCCCCGGGGCGAGCAGTACTTC.

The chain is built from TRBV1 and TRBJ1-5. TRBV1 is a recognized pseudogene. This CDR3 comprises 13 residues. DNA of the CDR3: TGCACCAGCAGCCGGAATCCGGGGCTTCCGGGGCATTTT. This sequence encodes CTSSRNPGLPGHF.

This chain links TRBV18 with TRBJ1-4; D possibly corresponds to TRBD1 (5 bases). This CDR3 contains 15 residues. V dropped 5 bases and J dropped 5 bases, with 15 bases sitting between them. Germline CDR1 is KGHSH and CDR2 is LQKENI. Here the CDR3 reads CASSGGPRSNEKLFF. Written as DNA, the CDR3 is TGTGCCAGCTCAGGGGGACCCCGGTCCAATGAAAAACTGTTTTTT.